This entry lists 11 T cell receptor beta chains sequenced from one sample in a study of blood T cell repertoires in COVID-19. Profiling relied on immunoSEQ multiplex PCR, and the TCRdb table lists in-frame clones only, not all of them. Of a few hundred thousand clones listed, around 90% were seen once; the top ten hold about 2.9%. Input material: peripheral blood. Receptor source: a human donor in a cohort sampled during active COVID-19.

This sequence joins TRBV27 and TRBJ1-1, with 7 bases that match TRBD1. The germline CDR1 and CDR2 sequences are MNHEY and SMNVEV (reference sequence). Trimming at V came to 3 bases and at J to 3 bases, leaving 1 base not matched to a gene. The CDR3 totals 13 residues. CDR3 sequence (DNA): TGTGCCAGCAGTTTCCAGGGGGACACTGAAGCTTTCTTT. Protein product: CASSFQGDTEAFF.

This rearrangement joins TRBV7-9 to TRBJ2-1, with 8 nucleotides matching TRBD1. V lost 1 base, J lost 7 bases, and 6 bases stayed unmatched. The CDR3 has 15 amino acids. Per germline, CDR1 SEHNR and CDR2 FQNEAQ (reference sequence). The CDR3 protein is CASSLDRQGMNEQFF. The CDR3 region has the DNA TGTGCCAGCAGCTTAGACCGACAGGGGATGAATGAGCAGTTCTTC.

The chain has TRBV6-5 and TRBJ1-1, with D unresolved. Germline CDR1 is MNHEY and CDR2 is SVGAGI. The CDR3 sequence is 13 residues long. V was shortened by 5 bases and J by 1 base, with 8 bases between the two germline ends. The CDR3 coding sequence is TGTGCCAGCAGTCAAAACAGGAACACTGAAGCTTTCTTT. Its translation: CASSQNRNTEAFF.

In DNA, the CDR3 is TGTGCCGTCTCCGCGGAAGGGGGGGAGTACCAAGAGACCCAGTACTTC. Its protein product is CAVSAEGGEYQETQYF. The rearrangement links TRBV11-2 to TRBJ2-5; TRBD2 might be the D (7 bases). CDR1 and CDR2 (germline): SGHAT, FQNNGV. The CDR3 is made up of 16 amino acids. V was cut by 11 bases and J by 0 bases, with 22 bases left in between.

In its sample, this clone was seen once. The chain is built from TRBV29-1 and TRBJ2-1, with D hard to call. The length of the CDR3 is 13 residues. Trimming removed 4 bases at V and 4 bases at J, with 11 bases between. The V gene's germline CDR1 is SQVTM and CDR2 ANQGSEA. CDR3 sequence: CSVVGQVYNEQFF. The CDR3 DNA reads as TGCAGCGTTGTGGGTCAGGTTTACAATGAGCAGTTCTTC.

This chain connects TRBV15 to TRBJ1-4; 7 bases are shared with TRBD1. J gave up 7 bases and V 3 bases, and 8 bases lay outside the gene matches. The CDR3 covers 15 residues. CDR1 and CDR2 (germline): LNHNV, YYDKDF (reference sequence). CDR3: CATSSQTGTAEKLFF. CDR3 coding DNA: TGTGCCACCAGCAGCCAAACCGGGACAGCTGAAAAACTGTTTTTT.

V gene TRBV5-1 combines with J gene TRBJ2-3, with 10 bases fitting TRBD1. With 0 bases clipped from V and 6 bases from J, the junction kept 4 bases outside the gene matches. Germline CDR1 and CDR2: SGHRS and YFSETQ. The CDR3 consists of 15 residues. CDR3 nucleotide sequence: TGCGCCAGCAGCTTGGGGGACAGGGGATACGATACGCAGTATTTT. Translation gives CASSLGDRGYDTQYF.

V gene TRBV7-9 combines with J gene TRBJ1-1, with D uncertain. Per the germline V gene, CDR1 is SEHNR and CDR2 is FQNEAQ (reference sequence). V lost 3 bases, J lost 5 bases, and 10 bases lay in between. The CDR3 has 13 amino acids. In DNA form, the CDR3 reads TGTGCCAGCAGCTTGATTTCGGGGACTGAAGCTTTCTTT. Protein product: CASSLISGTEAFF.

This clone appeared a single time. This chain uses TRBV10-3 with TRBJ2-5; possibly TRBD1 for D (5 bases). CDR1 and CDR2 (germline): ENHRY, SYGVKD. The CDR3 runs 16 residues. V lost 0 bases and J lost 2, with 13 bases in between. As DNA, the CDR3 is TGTGCCATCAGTGAGTCGACGCCAGGGAAACAAGAGACCCAGTACTTC. Amino acids: CAISESTPGKQETQYF.

The rearrangement uses TRBV27 and TRBJ2-5, with 10 bases that match TRBD2. This CDR3 has 22 amino acids. V shed 3 bases, J shed 5 bases, and the junction held 27 bases outside the gene matches. The germline gives CDR1 MNHEY, CDR2 SMNVEV (reference sequence). CDR3 coding DNA: TGTGCCAGCAGTTTGAGGGGGCCATCGATTCAATTAGCGGGAGGTGCATCGGAGACCCAGTACTTC. Residues: CASSLRGPSIQLAGGASETQYF.

This clone was counted once. The chain is built from TRBV7-2 and TRBJ1-1, with D perhaps matching TRBD1 (6 bases). Trimming stripped 3 bases from V and 1 base from J, with 9 bases between. The CDR3 runs to 14 residues. Germline V gives CDR1 SGHTA, CDR2 FQGNSA. CDR3 loop: CASSFFRGNTEAFF. The CDR3 DNA is TGTGCCAGCAGCTTCTTCAGGGGGAACACTGAAGCTTTCTTT.